This TCR beta chain stems from a study of shared clonotypes between healthy human individuals (TCRdb year 2020). Describing the broader study: Three men and two women, aged 18 to 49 years, made up the cohort. Per donor, three plates each were used for CD4 naive and CD4 memory, two for CD8 naive, and one for CD8 memory. To estimate repertoire size and how much clonotypes are shared between individuals, the study performed deep sequencing of blood TCR repertoires from about five healthy adults. To increase sequencing depth and limit assay-specific biases, different laboratories used diverse techniques to prepare libraries and sequence TCR repertoires. Each donor's leukapheresis produced roughly between roughly 0.85 and 10 billion PBMCs. Results the study describes overall, beyond this receptor: Because the study included only a small number of donors, the genetic and exposure-history diversity represented was limited. Estimated clonotype richness was generally larger for naive than for memory subsets. Incomplete sequencing was indicated by rarefaction of sorted-subset datasets, despite the large sequencing depth. Sharing across several donors was observed for 4.5% to 6.5% of naive CD4, 3% to 3.5% of naive CD8, 2.3% of memory CD4, and roughly 0.43% of memory CD8 clonotypes. Higher generation probabilities were observed for clonotypes shared by all four sorted-subset donors than for non-shared clonotypes. Pairwise subsampling indicated that sequencing depth was expected to affect the degree of clonotype sharing among donors. Sampling was limited to blood, and TCR repertoires in tissue likely differ from TCR repertoires in blood.

The CDR3 sequence holds 13 residues, the cysteine and phenylalanine included. The retained sequence is limited to the CDR3, 39 bases, with the frame set at the first base. The junction shows trimming of 6 bases on V and 6 bases on J, plus 11 bases between the germline ends. Taken from the germline V gene, the CDR1 and CDR2 loops are SNHLY and FYNNEI. TCR CDR3 regions were amplified from genomic DNA by multiplex PCR using the deep immunoSEQ assay. For each cell subset, the extracted genomic DNA was distributed evenly across all wells of several immunoSEQ 96-well plates, and each plate served as one replicate. For sorted subsets, around 200 ng genomic DNA, equal to 30,000 to 35,000 T cell genomes, was loaded into each replicate PCR. The purified libraries were quantified using a Qubit 3.0 fluorometer, sized with a Bioanalyzer 2100, and then quantified again using the KAPA Library Quantification kit. Each immunoSEQ 96-well plate was sequenced on its own single-read 150-cycle Illumina NextSeq 550 flow cell. As for the original processing: Because only junctional sequences without quality scores were contained in the immunoSEQ output, filtering matching that applied to full-length reads could not be performed. Sequences were annotated with PyIR, a Python wrapper for IgBLAST v1.9, and V/J genes and CDR3 were assigned using IMGT germline references. Any read was removed if the V/J assignment was weak (E-value above 1e-6), the CDR3 was missing, or the read contained stop codons, out-of-frame junctions, or ambiguous translated residues. A V3J clonotype was defined by an identical inferred V gene, J gene, and CDR3 amino acid sequence. The percentage overlap between two repertoires was calculated by dividing the number of shared unique clonotypes by the size of the smaller repertoire. Three approaches were used to assess repertoire richness: RTK rarefaction, the Chao1 estimator, and Recon v2.1 estimates of unobserved clonotypes. Generation probabilities were computed with OLGA for all TCRbeta clonotypes obtained by the gDNA method from several donors. The immuneACCESS repertoire file appears here via TCRdb, limited to in-frame rearrangements. These files lack a portion of the clones; in checked studies, under half of the deficit traces to unresolved V genes, and the cause of the others is not known. The V and J calls and clone size are taken from that table; D and trimming were inferred from the DNA. The sample profile shows hundreds of thousands of clones; 55% to 75% of them were found once. In total, the top ten clones hold around 2% of the sample.

The donors were healthy, HIV-negative adults who had no recently reported acute infections or vaccinations. Only Caucasian adults living in Nashville, Tennessee, USA were represented among the donors. CD4+ T cells were enriched by magnetic negative selection; naive cells were then positively selected on CD45RA, and the negative fraction formed the memory subset. After blood collection by leukapheresis, PBMCs were isolated using Ficoll-Histopaque density gradient centrifugation and then cryopreserved in the vapor phase of liquid nitrogen. Purity and quantity of every magnetically sorted T cell population were checked by analytical flow cytometry. Genomic DNA was isolated from every sorted fraction and measured by UV absorbance on a Nanodrop 2000c. A single count supports this clone. Its antigen remains undetermined. No base quality values were provided; no much bigger clone lies one nucleotide off.

Source material: memory CD4+ T cells sorted from blood. This specimen's cell subset or site label, per the study, means: CD45RA-negative fraction. The receptor's source is a woman in her thirties in good health. The rearrangement combines TRBV2 with TRBJ1-4; 5 matching bases give a weak D call of TRBD1. The sequence in DNA is TGTGCCAGCAGCCAGGACATGGATGAAAAACTGTTTTTT. The translation is CASSQDMDEKLFF.